This T cell receptor (beta chain) was recorded in a study of cytomegalovirus exposure and HLA in healthy donors. Findings of the study overall: In vitro, three CMV-associated chains proved specific for CMV antigens. Subsequent analysis showed first-cohort TCR clusters tending to co-occur in some 120 validation repertoires.

From germline, CDR1 is SEHNR and CDR2 FQNEAQ (reference sequence). V lost 4 bases and J lost 5; bases outside the gene matches: 2. The CDR3 consists of 12 residues. Comment on this clone: What it binds is unknown.

Only in-frame clones appear in the TCRdb table, and some are missing; sequencing was by immunoSEQ multiplex PCR. The table has under 200,000 clones, approximately 86% seen once; the top ten hold approximately 2.4%. Material for sequencing was PBMCs. This chain links TRBV7-9 with TRBJ2-7; 7 bases match TRBD1. The clonotype originates from a woman aged 18-29 years in good health and CMV-seronegative. CDR3: CASSSTGDEQYF. The CDR3 nucleotides read TGTGCCAGCAGCTCTACAGGGGACGAGCAGTACTTC.